The 20 T cell receptor beta chains below come from one sample, sequenced in a study of CD8 T cells in ankylosing spondylitis. Study-level results: The study identified a TCR beta motif of several highly homologous variants that appeared characteristic of ankylosing spondylitis blood.

These receptors' antigens are unknown. TCRdb used MiXCR to reprocess the 5' RACE reads, holding one entry per CDR3 protein. The data contain 330,000 or so distinct CDR3 sequences, approximately 8.2% of them singletons. Sequencing was performed on blood, either unsorted or a sorted T cell fraction (not recorded which). The origin of the receptors is a male donor with ankylosing spondylitis.

This chain joins TRBV27 and TRBJ1-5; D might be TRBD1 (6 bases). Trimming left V 4 bases short and J 6 bases short, with 22 bases between. The germline V gene has CDR1 MNHEY and CDR2 SMNVEV (reference sequence). The CDR3 has 17 amino acids. CDR3 amino acids: CASSSMTGFISAQPQHF. DNA for the CDR3: TGTGCCAGCAGTTCAATGACAGGATTTATTTCTGCTCAGCCCCAGCATTTT.

This clonotype has only a few counts. J is TRBJ2-7 and V is TRBV9; 7 bases align to TRBD2. The V segment lost 0 bases and the J segment 0 bases; nucleotides outside the gene matches: 3. CDR1 and CDR2 (germline): SGDLS, YYNGEE. The CDR3 runs to 15 residues. This CDR3 reads CASSVGGTNSYEQYF. CDR3 bases: TGTGCCAGCAGCGTAGGTGGGACTAACTCCTACGAGCAGTACTTC.

This clonotype has a handful of counts. The genes are TRBV28 and TRBJ2-7; 7 bases match TRBD1. Looked up from germline, CDR1 is MDHEN and CDR2 is SYDVKM. This CDR3 contains 14 residues. V trimming: 7 bases; J trimming: 1 base; junction bases outside the gene matches: 7. The CDR3 reads CASNSRGYSYEQYF. DNA for the CDR3: TGTGCCAGCAATAGCAGGGGGTATTCCTACGAGCAGTACTTC.

V is TRBV7-3 and J is TRBJ2-3; 12 bases align to TRBD2. With 6 bases clipped from V and 2 bases from J, the junction kept 3 bases outside the gene matches. CDR3 size: 15 residues. Germline V CDR1 and CDR2: SGHTA, FQGTGA. In DNA, the CDR3 is TGTGCCAGCAGTTCTAGCGGGAGGGCCACAGATACGCAGTATTTT. Translated, it gives CASSSSGRATDTQYF.

The gene calls are TRBV7-9 and TRBJ1-2; D is unclear. Trimming took 5 bases from V and 0 from J, leaving 10 bases between them. Germline V gene sequence: CDR1 SEHNR, CDR2 FQNEAQ (reference sequence). There are 14 residues in the CDR3. CDR3 coding DNA: TGTGCCAGCAGCCGTGACACCACTAACTATGGCTACACCTTC. As protein: CASSRDTTNYGYTF. The variable domain in full, completed from reference TRBV7-9 and TRBJ1-2, reads DTGVSQNPRHKITKRGQNVTFRCDPISEHNRLYWYRQTLGQGPEFLTYFQNEAQLEKSRLLSDRFSAERPKGSFSTLEIQRTEQGDSAMYLCASSRDTTNYGYTFGSGTRLTVV.

This clonotype has a handful of counts. The rearrangement uses TRBV5-1 and TRBJ2-2; TRBD2 agrees at 7 bases. The CDR3 consists of 18 residues. CDR1 and CDR2 (germline): SGHRS, YFSETQ. Unmatched junction bases numbered 18, after V lost 4 bases and J lost 6 bases. The CDR3 DNA reads TGCGCCAGCAGCCCCGGACGTTGGGGTCTAGCGGATCCCGGGGAGCTGTTTTTT. Its translation: CASSPGRWGLADPGELFF.

This clonotype has only a few counts. J is TRBJ2-7 and V is TRBV20-1; 8 bases are shared with TRBD1. The CDR3 runs 12 residues. V shed 5 bases and J 2 bases; nucleotides not matched to a gene: 2. The germline gives CDR1 DFQATT, CDR2 SNEGSKA (reference sequence). The DNA for the CDR3 is TGCAGTGCTCCGACAGGGGCCTACGAGCAGTACTTC. Its translation is CSAPTGAYEQYF.

This clonotype showed up just a few times. The chain carries TRBV18 and TRBJ1-1; D is possibly TRBD1 (6 bases). The CDR3 is 15 residues long. The V end lost 4 bases, the J end lost 5 bases, and 17 bases lay between the germline ends. The germline V gene has CDR1 KGHSH and CDR2 LQKENI. The CDR3 spells CASSLTQGRGTEAFF. The CDR3 DNA sequence: TGTGCCAGCTCACTGACGCAGGGGCGGGGAACTGAAGCTTTCTTT.

This clonotype occurred many times. The CDR3 region has the DNA TGCAGTGCCTATACAGGGGGATACTCTCAGCCCCAGCATTTT. Its protein is CSAYTGGYSQPQHF. This chain joins TRBV20-1 and TRBJ1-5, with 8 nucleotides matching TRBD1. Germline CDR1 reads DFQATT; CDR2 reads SNEGSKA (reference sequence). CDR3 length equals 14 residues. With 6 bases clipped from V and 6 bases from J, the junction kept 10 bases outside the gene matches.

This chain joins TRBV2 and TRBJ2-5; D gene uncertain. This CDR3 region has 16 residues. The V end lost 1 base, the J end lost 0 bases, and 12 bases lay between the germline ends. CDR1 and CDR2 (germline): SNHLY, FYNNEI. The CDR3 DNA reads TGTGCCAGCAGTGAAGGGTCCTGGCGTTACCAAGAGACCCAGTACTTC. Translating gives CASSEGSWRYQETQYF.

The CDR3 sequence: CASSGLAGVLETQYF. In nucleotides, the CDR3 is TGTGCCAGCAGTGGACTAGCGGGAGTATTGGAGACCCAGTACTTC. The chain is built from TRBV2 and TRBJ2-5; TRBD2 aligns across 12 bases. CDR1 is SNHLY and CDR2 is FYNNEI in the germline V gene. The trim removed 4 bases at V and 5 bases at J, leaving 5 bases unmatched. The CDR3 has 15 amino acids.

J is TRBJ1-5 and V is TRBV4-1; no clear D. The ends were cut back, 5 bases at V and 4 bases at J, with 15 bases in the middle. The CDR3 has 15 amino acids. The germline V gene encodes CDR1 MGHRA and CDR2 YSYEKL. For the CDR3, the DNA is TGCGCCAGCAGCTCGGGATCCGAACGGAATCAGCCCCAGCATTTT. Protein product: CASSSGSERNQPQHF.

The chain employs TRBV12-3 or TRBV12-4 and TRBJ1-2, with a tentative D call TRBD1 (5 bases). Trimming removed 7 bases from V and 6 bases from J, with 15 bases in between. The CDR3 extends over 13 amino acids. The CDR3 region is CASTPNGGNGYTF. The DNA of the CDR3 is TGTGCCAGCACCCCCAATGGGGGAAATGGCTACACCTTC.

This clonotype has ten or more counts. The chain employs TRBV29-1 and TRBJ1-1, with D maybe TRBD1 (6 bases). Looked up from germline, CDR1 is SQVTM and CDR2 is ANQGSEA. The CDR3 covers 13 residues. V shed 7 bases and J shed 5 bases, with 17 bases lying between them. The CDR3 sequence: CSGGGGIGTEAFF. In nucleotides, the CDR3 is TGCAGCGGGGGAGGGGGGATCGGGACTGAAGCTTTCTTT.

The table lists this clonotype with a few counts. One end of the junction varies from germline; a read error may be responsible. The chain recombines TRBV20-1 with TRBJ2-5; TRBD2 matches at 10 bases. Looked up from germline, CDR1 is DFQATT and CDR2 is SNEGSKA (reference sequence). The CDR3 has 16 residues. The CDR3 here is CSARTNSGGPGWTQYF. The CDR3 nucleotides are TGCAGCGCTAGAACAAATAGCGGGGGGCCGGGTTGGACCCAGTACTTC.

This clonotype has more than one count but fewer than ten. V gene TRBV7-6 combines with J gene TRBJ2-3; D gene ambiguous. Germline lookup yields CDR1 SGHVS and CDR2 FNYEAQ. The ends were cut back, 5 bases at V and 2 bases at J, with 8 bases in the middle. CDR3 length equals 13 residues. The chain's CDR3 is CASSPVSTDTQYF. Here the CDR3 DNA reads TGTGCCAGCAGCCCCGTTTCCACAGATACGCAGTATTTT.

This clonotype has a handful of counts. V usage is TRBV7-2 and J usage is TRBJ2-3; D is perhaps TRBD1 or TRBD2 (5 bases each). V was pared by 0 bases and J by 6 bases, with 19 bases between. Germline CDR1 reads SGHTA; CDR2 reads FQGNSA. There are 17 residues in the CDR3. The CDR3 DNA sequence: TGTGCCAGCAGCTTAGCGCTTGGGGGTACCCCAAGGGATACGCAGTATTTT. Its protein is CASSLALGGTPRDTQYF.

In DNA, the CDR3 is TGTGCCAGCTCACCAGCAGGGATCGGGGACTACGAGCAGTACTTC. Translation gives CASSPAGIGDYEQYF. The V and J genes are TRBV18 and TRBJ2-7; D may correspond to TRBD1 or TRBD2 (5 bases each). Trimming cost V 2 bases and J 3 bases, with 14 bases left between them. The CDR3 length is 15 residues. CDR1 and CDR2 from the germline V gene are KGHSH and LQKENI.

The chain carries TRBV10-3 and TRBJ2-7, with a weak D call TRBD1 (6 bases). CDR1 and CDR2 from the germline V gene are ENHRY and SYGVKD. V gave up 4 bases and J gave up 0 bases, with 13 bases separating them. CDR3 length: 15 residues. The CDR3 reads CAISGAGQTSYEQYF. CDR3 DNA sequence: TGTGCCATCAGTGGGGCAGGACAGACCTCCTACGAGCAGTACTTC.

The chain joins TRBV5-1 to TRBJ2-4, with D unresolved. The CDR3 has 15 amino acids. Trimming took off 0 bases at V and 8 bases at J, with 15 bases between the two ends. Germline V gives CDR1 SGHRS, CDR2 YFSETQ. This CDR3 reads CASSLDQVGGDIQYF. The CDR3 nucleotides read TGCGCCAGCAGCTTGGATCAAGTGGGTGGGGACATTCAGTACTTC.